This entry lists 26 T cell receptor beta chains sequenced from one sample in a study of naive and memory T cell subsets. These receptors' targets are unknown. Overall study findings and caveats: Especially in CD8 cells, naive repertoires contained a few larger clonotypes, possibly CD45RA-re-expressing memory cells.

Both TRBC1 and TRBC2 were covered by a beta constant-region primer of two equimolar oligonucleotides. The ligated cDNA underwent four PCR rounds using SP2 and nested alpha and beta constant-region primers. MiXCR, run by TCRdb on the UMI-ligation and nested PCR reads, gives a single entry per CDR3 protein. The repertoire holds around 100,000 distinct CDR3 sequences, with about 14% as singletons. The source material was naive CD8+ T cells from blood. Receptor source: a human donor in good health.

The V gene is TRBV29-1, the J gene TRBJ1-1; no clear D gene. CDR1 is SQVTM, CDR2 ANQGSEA, per germline. The CDR3 loop spans 13 amino acids. V lost 4 bases and J 0 bases, leaving 9 bases between the germline ends. The CDR3 coding sequence is TGCAGCGTTGTGGTTCGGCTGAACACTGAAGCTTTCTTT. Translating it yields CSVVVRLNTEAFF. The complete variable domain, with remaining parts taken from reference TRBV29-1 and TRBJ1-1, reads SAVISQKPSRDICQRGTSLTIQCQVDSQVTMMFWYRQQPGQSLTLIATANQGSEATYESGFVIDKFPISRPNLTFSTLTVSNMSPEDSSIYLCSVVVRLNTEAFFGQGTRLTVV.

This clonotype was detected many times. The genes are TRBV7-9 and TRBJ2-3; 12 bases are shared with TRBD2. The J segment lost 1 base and the V segment lost 8 bases, leaving 4 bases of the junction unmatched. The germline CDR1 and CDR2 sequences are SEHNR and FQNEAQ (reference sequence). The CDR3 contains 15 residues. CDR3 sequence: CASLTSGGRTDTQYF. For the CDR3, the DNA is TGTGCCAGCTTGACTAGCGGGGGTCGCACAGATACGCAGTATTTT.

This clonotype was recorded a few times. The V gene is TRBV7-9, the J gene TRBJ2-7; TRBD2 aligns across 7 bases. The CDR3 runs 19 residues. Germline V lookup: CDR1 SEHNR, CDR2 FQNEAQ (reference sequence). The V segment lost 5 bases and the J segment 0 bases; nucleotides outside the gene matches: 19. The CDR3 coding sequence is TGTGCCAGCAGCCATATAAAAGGATCACTAGCGACTAGCTCCTACGAGCAGTACTTC. This sequence encodes CASSHIKGSLATSSYEQYF. The full variable domain, its missing parts supplied by reference TRBV7-9 and TRBJ2-7, is DTGVSQNPRHKITKRGQNVTFRCDPISEHNRLYWYRQTLGQGPEFLTYFQNEAQLEKSRLLSDRFSAERPKGSFSTLEIQRTEQGDSAMYLCASSHIKGSLATSSYEQYFGPGTRLTVT.

V gene TRBV9 combines with J gene TRBJ2-1; no clear D. This CDR3 region has 15 residues. The ends were cut back, 0 bases at V and 5 bases at J, with 12 bases in the middle. Germline CDR1 and CDR2: SGDLS and YYNGEE. CDR3 sequence (DNA): TGTGCCAGCAGCGTAGTTAGCCGCCGGGACAATGAGCAGTTCTTC. It translates to CASSVVSRRDNEQFF.

The sample holds a few counts of this clonotype. This chain uses TRBV12-3 or TRBV12-4 with TRBJ2-7; 12 nucleotides match TRBD1. This CDR3 comprises 16 residues. V was pared by 2 bases and J by 6 bases, with 8 bases of the junction left unmatched. DNA of the CDR3: TGTGCCAGCAGTTTATCCCGGGACAGGGGGCGTCCCGAGCAGTACTTC. As protein: CASSLSRDRGRPEQYF.

The chain has TRBV7-9 and TRBJ2-3, with D unclear. V was trimmed by 4 bases and J by 1 base, leaving 9 bases between them. Germline V gene data show CDR1 as SEHNR and CDR2 as FQNEAQ (reference sequence). This CDR3 has 14 amino acids. The CDR3 here is CASSSTLGTDTQYF. The CDR3 DNA reads TGTGCCAGCAGCTCAACTCTGGGCACAGATACGCAGTATTTT. Combining the CDR3 with reference TRBV7-9 and TRBJ2-3 gives the whole variable domain DTGVSQNPRHKITKRGQNVTFRCDPISEHNRLYWYRQTLGQGPEFLTYFQNEAQLEKSRLLSDRFSAERPKGSFSTLEIQRTEQGDSAMYLCASSSTLGTDTQYFGPGTRLTVL.

This clonotype was picked up many times. This chain joins TRBV7-9 and TRBJ2-1, with 10 bases identical to TRBD2. With 3 bases clipped from V and 4 bases from J, the junction kept 3 bases outside the gene matches. CDR3 length: 15 residues. Germline V gene lookup returns CDR1 SEHNR and CDR2 FQNEAQ (reference sequence). CDR3 nucleotide sequence: TGTGCCAGCAGCTTCACTAGCGGGGAGTACAATGAGCAGTTCTTC. It yields the protein CASSFTSGEYNEQFF. The full variable domain, its missing parts supplied by reference TRBV7-9 and TRBJ2-1, is DTGVSQNPRHKITKRGQNVTFRCDPISEHNRLYWYRQTLGQGPEFLTYFQNEAQLEKSRLLSDRFSAERPKGSFSTLEIQRTEQGDSAMYLCASSFTSGEYNEQFFGPGTRLTVL.

This clonotype has a count of ten or more. V and J are TRBV24-1 and TRBJ2-1; 12 bases agree with TRBD2. Germline V gene lookup returns CDR1 KGHDR and CDR2 SFDVKD. This CDR3 contains 21 residues. Trimming removed 4 bases from V and 1 base from J; junction bases left unmatched: 16. The CDR3 loop reads CATSDVPDTSGRISSYNEQFF. CDR3 bases: TGTGCCACCAGTGACGTCCCTGATACTAGCGGGAGGATAAGTTCCTACAATGAGCAGTTCTTC.

This clonotype was picked up a small number of times. The chain links TRBV7-9 to TRBJ2-2; 8 nucleotides align to TRBD1. Germline loops: CDR1 SEHNR, CDR2 FQNEAQ (reference sequence). The CDR3 sequence is 15 residues long. With 5 bases clipped from V and 6 bases from J, the junction kept 8 bases outside the gene matches. The CDR3 DNA is TGTGCCAGCAGCCCAGGACAGGGCGTCGCCGGGGAGCTGTTTTTT. Residues: CASSPGQGVAGELFF.

V usage is TRBV4-3 and J usage is TRBJ2-7, with a weak D call TRBD2 (6 bases). V was shortened by 2 bases and J by 5 bases, with 10 bases between the two germline ends. This CDR3 has 13 residues. Germline-derived CDR1 and CDR2 are LGHNA and YSLEER. The CDR3 protein is CASSQTGLNEQYF. The DNA for the CDR3 is TGCGCCAGCAGCCAAACGGGACTGAACGAGCAGTACTTC.

In its sample, this clonotype was seen a few times. CDR3 in DNA: TGCAGCGTTAGGGGAGATCGGGAGCAGTTCTTC. Protein sequence: CSVRGDREQFF. The V gene is TRBV29-1, the J gene TRBJ2-1, with D tentatively TRBD1 or TRBD2 (5 bases each). V was trimmed by 5 bases and J by 10 bases, leaving 12 bases between them. Germline loops: CDR1 SQVTM, CDR2 ANQGSEA. The CDR3 extends over 11 amino acids.

This sequence joins TRBV4-3 and TRBJ2-5; 8 bases are shared with TRBD2. The germline gives CDR1 LGHNA, CDR2 YSLEER. The ends lost 5 bases at V and 7 bases at J; junction bases unmatched: 12. The CDR3 spans 15 residues. In DNA, the CDR3 is TGCGCCAGCAGCGATAGTAGCGGGGTCTTGTCGACCCAGTACTTC. It encodes CASSDSSGVLSTQYF.

This clonotype was seen a few times. The DNA of the CDR3 is TGTGCCAGCAGCTACGATGAAAAACTGTTTTTT. Translated: CASSYDEKLFF. V usage is TRBV5-6 and J usage is TRBJ1-4, with D unresolved. V was trimmed by 3 bases and J by 6 bases, leaving 3 bases between them. The germline gives CDR1 SGHDT, CDR2 YYEEEE. The length of the CDR3 is 11 residues.

V gene TRBV20-1 combines with J gene TRBJ2-7; a possible D gene is TRBD1 (5 bases). Looked up from germline, CDR1 is DFQATT and CDR2 is SNEGSKA (reference sequence). There are 12 residues in the CDR3. DNA for the CDR3: TGCAGGGTCAGGGCCAGCTCCTACGAGCAGTACTTC. This sequence encodes CRVRASSYEQYF.

V and J are TRBV6-6 and TRBJ2-7; no reliable D call. Germline loops: CDR1 MNHNY, CDR2 SVGAGI (reference sequence). V was pared by 9 bases and J by 0 bases, with 9 bases between. CDR3 length: 12 residues. The CDR3 nucleotides are TGTGCCAGTGTGAACTCCTCCTACGAGCAGTACTTC. Translating it yields CASVNSSYEQYF.

This clonotype was detected a few times. The chain uses TRBV4-2 and TRBJ1-1, with 7 nucleotides matching TRBD1. Germline V gene lookup returns CDR1 LGHNA and CDR2 YNFKEQ. The CDR3 is 13 residues long. With V trimmed by 0 bases and J by 11 bases, 6 bases remained unmatched. CDR3 loop: CASSQEGPGGAFF. The CDR3 nucleotides read TGTGCCAGCAGCCAAGAGGGCCCAGGGGGTGCTTTCTTT.

V and J are TRBV9 and TRBJ2-3; 13 bases are shared with TRBD2. CDR3 size: 16 residues. The V gene end was trimmed by 4 bases and the J gene end by 2 bases; junction bases not matched to a gene: 4. Germline-derived CDR1 and CDR2 are SGDLS and YYNGEE. For the CDR3, the DNA is TGTGCCAGCAGCCCCACTAGCGGGGGGGACACAGATACGCAGTATTTT. As protein: CASSPTSGGDTDTQYF. The whole variable domain, remainder taken from reference TRBV9 and TRBJ2-3, is DSGVTQTPKHLITATGQRVTLRCSPRSGDLSVYWYQQSLDQGLQFLIQYYNGEERAKGNILERFSAQQFPDLHSELNLSSLELGDSALYFCASSPTSGGDTDTQYFGPGTRLTVL.

CDR3 nucleotides: TGCAGTGCTAGTTCCGGGACAGGGGATCCGACAGATACGCAGTATTTT. Its protein product is CSASSGTGDPTDTQYF. The gene calls are TRBV20-1 and TRBJ2-3; 10 bases agree with TRBD1. Germline V gene lookup returns CDR1 DFQATT and CDR2 SNEGSKA (reference sequence). The V and J ends lost 3 bases and 3 bases, in that order; junction bases with no gene match: 9. CDR3 length: 16 residues.

Of note for this clonotype: Since a much larger clone is just one base distant, this may be a read error. In this CDR3 the conserved last residue, phenylalanine or tryptophan, is missing, so a read error is likely. The chain combines TRBV28 with TRBJ2-5; 11 nucleotides align to TRBD2. The CDR3 loop spans 18 amino acids. Germline V gene lookup returns CDR1 MDHEN and CDR2 SYDVKM. Unmatched junction bases numbered 14, after V lost 5 bases and J lost 3 bases. CDR3 coding DNA: TGTGCCAGCAGTACCCCGGGAAGTCTAGCGGGGGGAGAAGAGACCCAGTACATC. It encodes CASSTPGSLAGGEETQYI.

Many counts were recorded for this clonotype. The chain carries TRBV5-4 and TRBJ1-3; TRBD1 agrees at 9 bases. Germline trimming cut 4 bases from V and 2 bases from J; bases unmatched to any gene: 1. The CDR3 runs to 14 residues. Germline CDR1 and CDR2: SGHNT and YYREEE (reference sequence). The CDR3 coding sequence is TGTGCCAGCAGCCGGGACAGGGCTGGAAACACCATATATTTT. It translates to CASSRDRAGNTIYF.

This clonotype has a handful of counts. The chain links TRBV12-3 or TRBV12-4 to TRBJ2-3, with unresolved D. Trimming shortened V by 5 bases and J by 5 bases, and 17 bases separated the two germline ends. This CDR3 has 15 amino acids. The CDR3 spells CASSRIGLGGDTQYF. The DNA of the CDR3 is TGTGCCAGCAGTCGGATTGGGCTGGGCGGAGATACGCAGTATTTT.

This clonotype showed up just a few times. The J gene is TRBJ2-7, the V gene TRBV30; D gene unclear. This CDR3 region has 11 residues. Germline V gives CDR1 GTSNPN, CDR2 SVGIG (reference sequence). Trimming pared 1 base from V and 4 bases from J, leaving 5 bases between. This CDR3 is CAWSDPYEQYF. The CDR3 DNA is TGTGCCTGGAGTGACCCGTACGAGCAGTACTTC.

This clonotype was observed a few times. The rearrangement links TRBV11-2 to TRBJ2-1, with D possibly matching TRBD2 (6 bases). This CDR3 is built from 15 residues. Trimming pared 2 bases from V and 9 bases from J, leaving 17 bases between. Looked up from germline, CDR1 is SGHAT and CDR2 is FQNNGV. CDR3 region: CASSLRAGSGGEQFF. CDR3 sequence (DNA): TGTGCCAGCAGCTTACGTGCGGGATCAGGCGGTGAGCAGTTCTTC.

This clonotype showed up many times. The rearrangement links TRBV12-3 or TRBV12-4 to TRBJ2-7; 9 nucleotides match TRBD1. The junction had 2 bases not matched to a gene; V was cut back by 5 bases and J by 3 bases. This CDR3 contains 13 residues. The CDR3 DNA follows: TGTGCCAGCAGTACGACAGGGGGCTACGAGCAGTACTTC. Amino acid sequence: CASSTTGGYEQYF.

The V gene is TRBV3-1, the J gene TRBJ2-1, with TRBD1 matching over 7 bases. Germline CDR1 reads LGHDT; CDR2 reads YNNKEL (reference sequence). CDR3 length: 16 residues. With V trimmed by 4 bases and J by 7 bases, 13 bases remained unmatched. CDR3 loop: CASSPRGQFLGNEQFF. The CDR3 nucleotides read TGTGCCAGCAGCCCGAGGGGGCAATTTCTTGGGAATGAGCAGTTCTTC.

The J gene is TRBJ2-1, the V gene TRBV24-1, with D possibly TRBD2 on 7 matching bases. The CDR3 is made up of 13 amino acids. Germline CDR1 is KGHDR and CDR2 is SFDVKD. Trimming stripped 6 bases from V and 7 bases from J, with 12 bases between. In DNA form, the CDR3 reads TGTGCCACCAGTAAAGGGGGAGGGAATGAGCAGTTCTTC. Its translation: CATSKGGGNEQFF.